These 21 T cell receptor beta chains were sequenced from one sample in a study of breast tumors, draining lymph nodes, adjacent tissues. Each CDR3 protein gets one entry after TCRdb re-called the multiplex PCR reads with MiXCR. The table lists 120,000 to 150,000 distinct CDR3 sequences, over 25% of them singletons. Breast cancer patients provided tissue from their axillary draining lymph nodes. Source material: axillary lymph node tissue. Receptor source: a female donor with breast cancer. Some clones in this sample may be carry-over from other donors' samples.

The table lists this clonotype with many counts. This chain links TRBV18 with TRBJ2-7; D is ambiguous. The CDR3 is made up of 13 amino acids. Looked up from germline, CDR1 is KGHSH and CDR2 is LQKENI. With 3 bases removed from V and 2 bases from J, the gap between germline ends came to 8 bases. CDR3 sequence reads: CASSPATTYEQYF. In nucleotides, the CDR3 is TGTGCCAGCTCACCGGCCACGACCTACGAGCAGTACTTC.

This clonotype was counted at least ten times. V gene TRBV6-5 combines with J gene TRBJ1-5; D not certain. V lost 3 bases to trimming and J lost 3 bases, with 9 bases between them. CDR1 MNHEY and CDR2 SVGAGI come from the germline V gene. There are 14 residues in the CDR3. The CDR3: CASSYSRHNQPQHF. The CDR3 DNA follows: TGTGCCAGCAGTTATTCGAGGCACAATCAGCCCCAGCATTTT.

This clonotype was seen ten or more times. The rearrangement uses TRBV2 and TRBJ2-7; tentatively, D is TRBD1 (6 bases). With 0 bases removed from V and 3 bases from J, the gap between germline ends came to 9 bases. Germline CDR1 and CDR2: SNHLY and FYNNEI. The CDR3 totals 14 residues. In DNA form, the CDR3 reads TGTGCCAGCAGTGAAGCGCGCAGGGGCTACGAGCAGTACTTC. Protein product: CASSEARRGYEQYF.

Regarding this clonotype: This may come from a read error, since a much larger clone is one base off. The chain joins TRBV28 to TRBJ1-3; D gene ambiguous. In germline, CDR1 is MDHEN, CDR2 SYDVKM. This CDR3 spans 15 amino acids. CDR3 nucleotides: TGTGCCAGCAGTCCACACAGCAGCTCTGGAAACACCGTATATTTT. This translates into CASSPHSSSGNTVYF.

Ten or more counts support this clonotype. The rearrangement links TRBV28 to TRBJ1-3; D possibly corresponds to TRBD1 (6 bases). The germline V gene encodes CDR1 MDHEN and CDR2 SYDVKM. This CDR3 is 15 amino acids long. Trimming took 0 bases from V and 4 from J, leaving 10 bases between them. CDR3 in DNA: TGTGCCAGCAGTTTATGGGGGACAAGCGGAAACACCATATATTTT. It codes for CASSLWGTSGNTIYF.

This clonotype was detected ten times or more. The chain uses TRBV28 and TRBJ2-1, with D tentatively TRBD2 (6 bases). The V and J ends lost 3 bases and 5 bases respectively, with 11 bases between them. Germline V gene sequence: CDR1 MDHEN, CDR2 SYDVKM. The CDR3 has 14 residues. The CDR3 region is CASSFALANNEQFF. CDR3 coding DNA: TGTGCCAGCAGTTTTGCACTAGCTAACAATGAGCAGTTCTTC.

This clonotype has at least ten counts. This chain uses TRBV7-9 with TRBJ1-4; 9 nucleotides match TRBD1. Germline values: CDR1 SEHNR, CDR2 FQNEAQ (reference sequence). J was trimmed by 5 bases and V by 5 bases; bases with no gene match: 3. This CDR3 spans 14 amino acids. CDR3 sequence: CASSIGQGNEKLFF. CDR3 sequence (DNA): TGTGCCAGCAGCATTGGACAGGGGAATGAAAAACTGTTTTTT.

This clonotype was counted at least ten times. The CDR3 sequence: CASSPGTSGGETQYF. In DNA, the CDR3 is TGTGCCAGCAGCCCTGGGACTAGCGGGGGAGAGACCCAGTACTTC. This chain uses TRBV6-1 with TRBJ2-5, with 14 bases matching TRBD2. Trimming removed 6 bases from V and 4 bases from J; junction bases left unmatched: 4. From germline, CDR1 is MNHNS and CDR2 SASEGT. This CDR3 comprises 15 residues.

This clonotype was recorded many times. This chain joins TRBV7-3 and TRBJ2-5; D is perhaps TRBD2 (5 bases). CDR3 length equals 14 residues. Germline V lookup: CDR1 SGHTA, CDR2 FQGTGA. The V and J ends lost 5 bases and 5 bases respectively, with 15 bases between them. The CDR3 DNA reads as TGTGCCAGCAGCCGAGCAGCGGCCGGGGAGACCCAGTACTTC. This translates into CASSRAAAGETQYF.

The table lists this clonotype with many counts. The gene calls are TRBV7-6 and TRBJ2-2, with 10 bases that match TRBD2. CDR1 SGHVS and CDR2 FNYEAQ come from the germline V gene. V was clipped by 5 bases and J by 1 base; unmatched bases: 16. The length of the CDR3 is 20 residues. CDR3 coding DNA: TGTGCCAGCAGCCTAGTCTGGACTAGCGGCCCCAATCGGAACACCGGGGAGCTGTTTTTT. This encodes CASSLVWTSGPNRNTGELFF.

In regard to this clonotype: A much larger clone lies one base from this, so it may be a read error. The J gene is TRBJ2-2, the V gene TRBV12-3 or TRBV12-4; D is ambiguous. The ends were cut back, 5 bases at V and 5 bases at J, with 18 bases in the middle. This CDR3 spans 16 amino acids. CDR3 residues: CASSHASGGVTGELFF. CDR3 DNA sequence: TGTGCCAGCAGTCACGCCAGTGGTGGGGTAACCGGGGAGCTGTTTTTT.

In regard to this clonotype: Being one base from a much bigger clone, this may be a read error. The chain carries TRBV5-1 and TRBJ2-2; a weak D match, TRBD2 (5 bases). CDR1 is SGHRS, CDR2 YFSETQ, per germline. CDR3 length: 14 residues. The CDR3 DNA reads TGCGCCAGCAGGACATCTCCCAACACCGGGGAGCCGTTTTTT. Its translation: CASRTSPNTGEPFF.

On this clonotype: A read error may produce the germline difference seen at one junction end. The chain has TRBV19 and TRBJ1-1, with 8 bases matching TRBD1. CDR3 length equals 15 residues. Per germline, CDR1 LNHDA and CDR2 SQIVND (reference sequence). CDR3 in DNA: TGTGCCAGTAGTAGAAGACAGGGGCCGAACACTGGAGCTTTCTTT. Translation gives CASSRRQGPNTGAFF.

The chain uses TRBV19 and TRBJ2-7; 7 positions agree with TRBD1. With V trimmed by 5 bases and J by 0 bases, 7 bases remained unmatched. The CDR3 is 15 residues long. The germline gives CDR1 LNHDA, CDR2 SQIVND (reference sequence). CDR3 sequence: CASSYSRDSSYEQYF. The CDR3 region has the DNA TGTGCCAGTAGTTACTCCAGGGACAGCTCCTACGAGCAGTACTTC.

This clonotype appeared many times. The chain is built from TRBV7-9 and TRBJ2-2; D not certain. The CDR3 extends over 17 amino acids. The ends were cut back, 0 bases at V and 1 base at J, with 12 bases in the middle. Germline V gene data show CDR1 as SEHNR and CDR2 as FQNEAQ (reference sequence). CDR3 sequence (DNA): TGTGCCAGCAGCTTAGCGTACGGCGGTGGGAACACCGGGGAGCTGTTTTTT. This sequence encodes CASSLAYGGGNTGELFF.

The table lists this clonotype with many counts. The CDR3 DNA reads TGTGCCACCAGCAGAGGGGAGGGGGGCTACACCTTC. Protein: CATSRGEGGYTF. The J gene is TRBJ1-2, the V gene TRBV15; weak D call: TRBD1 (5 bases). V lost 1 base to trimming and J lost 8 bases, with 8 bases between them. CDR1 and CDR2 (germline): LNHNV, YYDKDF (reference sequence). The CDR3 totals 12 residues.

With regard to this clonotype: At one end the junction does not follow the germline gene, possibly because of a read error. This chain connects TRBV20-1 to TRBJ2-7; 11 bases fit TRBD2. The CDR3 length is 17 residues. CDR1 and CDR2 (germline): DFQATT, SNEGSKA (reference sequence). The CDR3 nucleotides read TGCGGTGCTAGAGATTCCCTAGCGGGGGGCTCCTCCTACGAGCAGTACTTC. This translates into CGARDSLAGGSSYEQYF.

Turning to this clonotype: One end of the junction is discordant with germline, which a read error may explain. The rearrangement joins TRBV29-1 to TRBJ1-2; unclear D gene. CDR3 size: 13 residues. Germline CDR1 is SQVTM and CDR2 is ANQGSEA. The CDR3 DNA sequence: TGCAGCTCAGGTGGGCAGGTACCTGTTGGCAACACCTTC. This encodes CSSGGQVPVGNTF.

This clonotype was detected many times. The V gene is TRBV2, the J gene TRBJ2-7; 8 nucleotides match TRBD2. The CDR3 extends over 12 amino acids. The J segment lost 6 bases and the V segment lost 5 bases, leaving 3 bases of the junction unmatched. Germline CDR1 reads SNHLY; CDR2 reads FYNNEI. The CDR3 DNA sequence: TGTGCCAGCAGTAAAAGCGGGGGCGAGCAGTACGTC. It encodes CASSKSGGEQYV.

This clonotype was recorded many times. The chain uses TRBV6-1 and TRBJ2-3, with 9 bases lining up with TRBD2. The V segment lost 8 bases and the J segment 7 bases; nucleotides outside the gene matches: 10. Germline V gene data show CDR1 as MNHNS and CDR2 as SASEGT. The CDR3 is 14 amino acids. CDR3 sequence (DNA): TGTGCCAGCGGACCTAGCGGGGTTACGTATACGCAGTATTTT. It translates to CASGPSGVTYTQYF.

This clonotype was seen many times. The J gene is TRBJ2-6, the V gene TRBV10-3; TRBD1 or TRBD2 may be the D gene (5 bases each). Per germline, CDR1 ENHRY and CDR2 SYGVKD. This CDR3 region has 15 residues. V lost 8 bases, J lost 0 bases, and 11 bases lay in between. This CDR3 is CAIGTSVSGANVLTF. CDR3 sequence (DNA): TGTGCCATCGGGACGAGTGTCTCTGGGGCCAACGTCCTGACTTTC.